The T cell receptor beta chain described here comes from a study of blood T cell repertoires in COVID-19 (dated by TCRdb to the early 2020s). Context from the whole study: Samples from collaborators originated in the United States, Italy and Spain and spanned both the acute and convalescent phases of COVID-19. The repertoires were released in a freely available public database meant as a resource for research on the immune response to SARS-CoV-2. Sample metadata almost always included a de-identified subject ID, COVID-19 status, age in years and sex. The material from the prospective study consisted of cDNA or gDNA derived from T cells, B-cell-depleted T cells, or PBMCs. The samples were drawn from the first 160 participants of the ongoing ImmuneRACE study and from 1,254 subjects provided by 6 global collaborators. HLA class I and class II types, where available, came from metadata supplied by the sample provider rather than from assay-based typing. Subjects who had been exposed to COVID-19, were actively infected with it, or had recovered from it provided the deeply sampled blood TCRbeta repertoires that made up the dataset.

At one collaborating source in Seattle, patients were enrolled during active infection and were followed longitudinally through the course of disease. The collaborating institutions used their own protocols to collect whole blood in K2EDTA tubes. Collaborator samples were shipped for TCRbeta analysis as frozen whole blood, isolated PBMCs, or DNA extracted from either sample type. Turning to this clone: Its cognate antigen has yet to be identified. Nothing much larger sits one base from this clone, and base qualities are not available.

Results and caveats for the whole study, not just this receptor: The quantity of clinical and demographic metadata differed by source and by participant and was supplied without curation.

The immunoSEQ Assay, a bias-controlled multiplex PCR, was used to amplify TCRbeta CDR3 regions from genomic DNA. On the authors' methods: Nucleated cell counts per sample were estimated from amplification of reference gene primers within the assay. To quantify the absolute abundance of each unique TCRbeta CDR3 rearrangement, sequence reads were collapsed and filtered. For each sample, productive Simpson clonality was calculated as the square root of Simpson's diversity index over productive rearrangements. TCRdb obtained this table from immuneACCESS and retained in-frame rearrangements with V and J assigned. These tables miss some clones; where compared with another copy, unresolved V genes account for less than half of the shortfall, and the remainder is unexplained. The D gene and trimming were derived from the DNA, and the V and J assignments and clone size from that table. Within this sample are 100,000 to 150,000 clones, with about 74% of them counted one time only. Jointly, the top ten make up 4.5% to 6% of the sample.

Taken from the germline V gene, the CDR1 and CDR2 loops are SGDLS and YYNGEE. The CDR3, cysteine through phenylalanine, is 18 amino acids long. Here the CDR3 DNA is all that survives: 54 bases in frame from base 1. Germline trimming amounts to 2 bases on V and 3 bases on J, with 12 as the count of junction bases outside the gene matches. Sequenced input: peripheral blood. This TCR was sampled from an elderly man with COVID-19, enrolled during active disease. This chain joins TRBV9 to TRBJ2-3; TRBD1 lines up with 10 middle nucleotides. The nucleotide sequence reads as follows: TGTGCCAGCAGCGTGAGGGCCTTTCCGGGACAGGGGACAGATACGCAGTATTTT. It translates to CASSVRAFPGQGTDTQYF.